These T cell receptor beta chains were read from a single sample in a study of PD-L1 blockade in urothelial cancer. Sequenced by immunoSEQ multiplex PCR; TCRdb stores in-frame clones only, minus some. The sample shows fewer than 50,000 clones, around 84% of them seen only once. The source material was PBMCs, sampled around atezolizumab (anti-PD-L1) treatment. These receptors were taken from a man between 65 and 85 years old with urothelial cancer. Both conserved end residues are part of each CDR3. The order of the fields is CDR3 length, J gene, D gene, V gene, clone size, CDR3 DNA, CDR3 protein. A D gene is named only where the DNA matches it firmly. Clone size is given for some rows only: seen once, a few or many times, or a class if the clone is expanded.

length: 17; J: TRBJ2-1; D: TRBD2; V: TRBV2; size: many; DNA: TGTGCCAGCAGTGAAGCAGGGACTAGCGCTCTTGACAATGAGCAGTTCTTC; CDR3: CASSEAGTSALDNEQFF
length: 15; J: TRBJ2-1; D: NA; V: TRBV12-5; size: NA; DNA: TGTGCTAGTGGTTTGGTACCGAGTAGCGCGGGTGAGCAGTTCTTC; CDR3: CASGLVPSSAGEQFF
length: 18; J: TRBJ1-1; D: NA; V: TRBV5-4; size: NA; DNA: TGTGCCAGCAGCCCTGGTGGCAGGCACCCGGGGAGGGACACTGAAGCTTTCTTT; CDR3: CASSPGGRHPGRDTEAFF
length: 16; J: TRBJ2-6; D: NA; V: TRBV25-1; size: once; DNA: TGTGCCAGCAGTGGGGGGGGCCAAAATTACGCCAACGTCCTGACTTTC; CDR3: CASSGGGQNYANVLTF
length: 13; J: TRBJ1-4; D: NA; V: TRBV15; size: NA; DNA: TGTGCCACCAGCAACGGGGTTAATGAAAAACTGTTTTTT; CDR3: CATSNGVNEKLFF
length: 15; J: TRBJ1-4; D: NA; V: TRBV4-1; size: NA; DNA: TGCGCCAGCAGCCAAGTGGACAGTCTCGATGAAAAACTGTTTTTT; CDR3: CASSQVDSLDEKLFF
length: 15; J: TRBJ2-3; D: NA; V: TRBV28; size: NA; DNA: TGTGCCAGCAGTTGGGACTCCCTAGACTCAGATACGCAGTATTTT; CDR3: CASSWDSLDSDTQYF
length: 16; J: TRBJ2-5; D: NA; V: TRBV4-1; size: once; DNA: TGCGCCAGCAGCCAAGGGTGGGCGGAGGTGCAAGAGACCCAGTACTTC; CDR3: CASSQGWAEVQETQYF
length: 14; J: TRBJ2-1; D: NA; V: TRBV14; size: NA; DNA: TGTGCCAGCAGCCAAGTTACCATAGGAGGTGAGCAGTTCTTC; CDR3: CASSQVTIGGEQFF
length: 15; J: TRBJ2-2; D: TRBD2; V: TRBV7-7; size: NA; DNA: TGTGCCAGCAGCTTGAGAAGCGGGAGGGCCGGGGAGCTGTTTTTT; CDR3: CASSLRSGRAGELFF
length: 15; J: TRBJ2-7; D: TRBD2; V: TRBV19; size: few; DNA: TGTGCCAGTAGTATAGGCGGGAGTGGCTCCTACGAGCAGTACTTC; CDR3: CASSIGGSGSYEQYF
length: 13; J: TRBJ2-7; D: NA; V: TRBV5-1; size: NA; DNA: TGCGCCAGCAGGATTGGGGGGTCCTACGAGCAGTACTTC; CDR3: CASRIGGSYEQYF
length: 15; J: TRBJ2-1; D: NA; V: TRBV27; size: few; DNA: TGTGCCAGCAGATTAGGAGGGAGCTCCTACAATGAGCAGTTCTTC; CDR3: CASRLGGSSYNEQFF
length: 15; J: TRBJ2-7; D: TRBD1; V: TRBV7-2; size: NA; DNA: TGTGCCAGCAGCCCATCGACAGGGAACTCCTACGAGCAGTACTTC; CDR3: CASSPSTGNSYEQYF
length: 16; J: TRBJ2-1; D: NA; V: TRBV28; size: NA; DNA: TGTGCCAGCAGTTTCCCCCAGGGTACGGGGAGGAATGAGCAGTTCTTC; CDR3: CASSFPQGTGRNEQFF
length: 17; J: TRBJ2-6; D: TRBD1; V: TRBV4-1; size: few; DNA: TGCGCCAGCAGCCACCGACAGGGGGAGGCTGGGGCCAACGTCCTGACTTTC; CDR3: CASSHRQGEAGANVLTF
length: 15; J: TRBJ2-7; D: TRBD1; V: TRBV18; size: NA; DNA: TGTGCCAGCTCACCTGGGACAGTTGGGGGCTACGAGCAGTACTTC; CDR3: CASSPGTVGGYEQYF
length: 13; J: TRBJ1-4; D: NA; V: TRBV5-5; size: NA; DNA: TGTGCCAGCAGCAGGGGGGGTCAGGAAAAACTGTTTTTT; CDR3: CASSRGGQEKLFF
length: 13; J: TRBJ2-1; D: NA; V: TRBV6-5; size: NA; DNA: TGTGCCAGTTTCTCGCCCCACTCCAATGAGCAGTTCTTC; CDR3: CASFSPHSNEQFF
length: 14; J: TRBJ2-5; D: NA; V: TRBV5-6; size: few; DNA: TGTGCCAGCAGCTTTAAGACAGGCCAAGAGACCCAGTACTTC; CDR3: CASSFKTGQETQYF
length: 13; J: TRBJ1-1; D: NA; V: TRBV5-6; size: NA; DNA: TGTGCCAGCAGCCTGGTCCGGGGGACTGAAGCTTTCTTT; CDR3: CASSLVRGTEAFF
length: 13; J: TRBJ2-7; D: NA; V: TRBV9; size: NA; DNA: TGTGCCAGCAGCTTATCCCCGGGAGACGAGCAGTACTTC; CDR3: CASSLSPGDEQYF
length: 15; J: TRBJ2-7; D: TRBD1; V: TRBV27; size: NA; DNA: TGTGCCAGCAGTTCCCCCGGGACAGTCCCAGTCGAGCAGTACTTC; CDR3: CASSSPGTVPVEQYF
length: 14; J: TRBJ1-5; D: NA; V: TRBV5-8; size: NA; DNA: TGTGCCAGCAGCTTGCGGGTTGGCAATCAGCCCCAGCATTTT; CDR3: CASSLRVGNQPQHF
length: 13; J: TRBJ1-1; D: NA; V: TRBV5-8; size: NA; DNA: TGTGCCAGCAGCTTGGTGCAGGGCTTTGAAGCTTTCTTT; CDR3: CASSLVQGFEAFF
length: 15; J: TRBJ2-7; D: TRBD1; V: TRBV30; size: NA; DNA: TGTGCCTGGAGTCTAAGGGACAGGGGATTTTACGAGCAGTACTTC; CDR3: CAWSLRDRGFYEQYF
length: 15; J: TRBJ2-3; D: TRBD1; V: TRBV7-2; size: few; DNA: TGTGCCAGCAGTCGGACAGGGGGACCAACAGATACGCAGTATTTT; CDR3: CASSRTGGPTDTQYF
length: 15; J: TRBJ1-1; D: TRBD1; V: TRBV18; size: NA; DNA: TGTGCCAGCTCACAGTCGACAGGGGGGATCGCTGAAGCTTTCTTT; CDR3: CASSQSTGGIAEAFF
length: 14; J: TRBJ1-5; D: NA; V: TRBV7-2; size: NA; DNA: TGTGCCAGCAGCTTCGGACAGCAGGGTCAGCCCCAGCATTTT; CDR3: CASSFGQQGQPQHF
length: 14; J: TRBJ2-1; D: NA; V: TRBV6-5; size: once; DNA: TGTGCCAGCAGTTATGATCGTCGCGGCAATGAGCAGTTCTTC; CDR3: CASSYDRRGNEQFF
length: 14; J: TRBJ1-2; D: TRBD1; V: TRBV25-1; size: NA; DNA: TGTGCCAGCAGTGTAGGACAGGGAGCCCGTGGCTACACCTTC; CDR3: CASSVGQGARGYTF
length: 17; J: TRBJ2-1; D: NA; V: TRBV9; size: NA; DNA: TGTGCCAGCAGCCCCCGCCCCCTACTAGCCTCCTACAATGAGCAGTTCTTC; CDR3: CASSPRPLLASYNEQFF
length: 13; J: TRBJ2-1; D: NA; V: TRBV7-3; size: NA; DNA: TGTGCCAGCAGTACTCAAAGAGGGAATGAGCAGTTCTTC; CDR3: CASSTQRGNEQFF
length: 16; J: TRBJ2-2; D: NA; V: TRBV19; size: NA; DNA: TGTGCCAGTAGTATTTTCGGAGGCACTGGGACCGGGGAGCTGTTTTTT; CDR3: CASSIFGGTGTGELFF
length: 15; J: TRBJ1-3; D: TRBD1; V: TRBV5-1; size: NA; DNA: TGCGCCAGCAGCTGGACAGGGGACTCTGGAAACACCATATATTTT; CDR3: CASSWTGDSGNTIYF
length: 12; J: TRBJ2-2; D: NA; V: TRBV19; size: NA; DNA: TGTGCCAGTAGAGAAAGCTCCGGGGAGCTGTTTTTT; CDR3: CASRESSGELFF
length: 16; J: TRBJ2-1; D: TRBD1; V: TRBV13; size: few; DNA: TGTGCCAGCAGCTTAGGCCTGGGACAGGGGTACAATGAGCAGTTCTTC; CDR3: CASSLGLGQGYNEQFF
length: 13; J: TRBJ1-1; D: TRBD1; V: TRBV28; size: NA; DNA: TGTGCCAGCAGTCGACAGGGAAACACTGAAGCTTTCTTT; CDR3: CASSRQGNTEAFF
length: 14; J: TRBJ2-5; D: NA; V: TRBV4-1; size: NA; DNA: TGCGCCAGCAGCCAATCAGCGGTGAAAGAGACCCAGTACTTC; CDR3: CASSQSAVKETQYF
length: 17; J: TRBJ1-2; D: NA; V: TRBV9; size: NA; DNA: TGTGCCAGCAGCGTAGGGGGCAGACCTTCCTATAACTATGGCTACACCTTC; CDR3: CASSVGGRPSYNYGYTF
length: 15; J: TRBJ1-1; D: NA; V: TRBV7-9; size: NA; DNA: TGTGCCAGCAGCGGCGATGGGGGGGCTAACACTGAAGCTTTCTTT; CDR3: CASSGDGGANTEAFF
length: 12; J: TRBJ2-7; D: TRBD1; V: TRBV6-1; size: NA; DNA: TGTGCCAGCAGGACGACAGGGTCCGAGCAGTACTTC; CDR3: CASRTTGSEQYF
length: 14; J: TRBJ2-3; D: TRBD1; V: TRBV6-5; size: NA; DNA: TGTGCCAGCAGAAGTACAGGGGGCACAGATACGCAGTATTTT; CDR3: CASRSTGGTDTQYF
length: 15; J: TRBJ2-1; D: NA; V: TRBV7-8; size: NA; DNA: TGTGCCAGCAGCCCCAGGGCGGGGGCTTACAATGAGCAGTTCTTC; CDR3: CASSPRAGAYNEQFF
length: 14; J: TRBJ2-5; D: NA; V: TRBV7-2; size: NA; DNA: TGTGCCAGCAGCCCGGGAGGGGGCGGAGAGACCCAGTACTTC; CDR3: CASSPGGGGETQYF
length: 14; J: TRBJ1-3; D: TRBD1; V: TRBV5-8; size: NA; DNA: TGTGCCAGCAGCCGGGACAGGCAGGGCAACACCATATATTTT; CDR3: CASSRDRQGNTIYF
length: 13; J: TRBJ2-7; D: NA; V: TRBV6-7; size: NA; DNA: TGTGCCAGCAGGGCCGGACAAAGCTACGAGCAGTACTTC; CDR3: CASRAGQSYEQYF
length: 12; J: TRBJ2-1; D: NA; V: TRBV19; size: medium-sized; DNA: TGTGCCAGTAGTATAGGGACTTCCGAGCAGTTCTTC; CDR3: CASSIGTSEQFF
length: 14; J: TRBJ1-2; D: TRBD1; V: TRBV30; size: NA; DNA: TGTGCCTGGAGTCCAGGGACAGGAGGCCATGGCTACACCTTC; CDR3: CAWSPGTGGHGYTF
length: 11; J: TRBJ1-2; D: TRBD1; V: TRBV29-1; size: NA; DNA: TGCAGCGCCGGACAGGGGTTCGACTACACCTTC; CDR3: CSAGQGFDYTF
length: 13; J: TRBJ2-2; D: NA; V: TRBV5-1; size: NA; DNA: TGCGCCAGCAGCGCGGGGAACACCGGGGAGCTGTTTTTT; CDR3: CASSAGNTGELFF
length: 18; J: TRBJ1-3; D: TRBD1; V: TRBV11-2; size: few; DNA: TGTGCCAGCAGCTCCACAGTATGGGACAGGGGAGCTGGAAACACCATATATTTT; CDR3: CASSSTVWDRGAGNTIYF
length: 15; J: TRBJ2-1; D: NA; V: TRBV7-3; size: once; DNA: TGTGCCAGCAGCTTAACTCGGAGCTCCTACAATGAGCAGTTCTTC; CDR3: CASSLTRSSYNEQFF
length: 14; J: TRBJ2-2; D: TRBD2; V: TRBV28; size: NA; DNA: TGTGCCAGCAGAGGGACTACTGACACCGGGGAGCTGTTTTTT; CDR3: CASRGTTDTGELFF